The source of this T cell receptor beta chain is a study of cytomegalovirus exposure and HLA in healthy donors. Study context: Most donors, just over 80% of a few hundred genotyped, fell in the Caucasian-associated ancestry cluster.

General study results and limits: It has been reported that TCR beta sequences accurately predicted the HLA-A and HLA-B alleles of most subjects. Upon later analysis, HLA-associated TCR beta chains proved more clonally expanded than other, equally common chains. A missense DCLRE1C variant was associated with V- and J-gene trimming of TCR beta chains in a later analysis, and an independent cohort replicated the association.

This CDR3 is 15 amino acids long. CDR1 is SGHRS, CDR2 YFSETQ, per germline. V shed 4 bases and J 1 base; nucleotides not matched to a gene: 7. Vbeta (60) and Jbeta (13) primers were used in the PCR. Clones were sequenced by immunoSEQ multiplex PCR, and TCRdb holds only the in-frame ones, with some missing. The sample carries about 180,000 clones, about three quarters recorded once. Comments on this clone: The antigen is unknown.

Sequenced material: PBMCs. The chain recombines TRBV5-1 with TRBJ1-1; 7 nucleotides agree with TRBD1. This receptor was identified in an older woman in good health and CMV-seropositive. CDR3: CASSDDRAGNTEAFF. In DNA, the CDR3 is TGCGCCAGCAGCGATGACAGGGCCGGGAACACTGAAGCTTTCTTT.